Presented here are 18 T cell receptor beta chains from one specimen sequenced in a study of shared clonotypes between healthy human individuals (TCRdb year 2020). To prepare the library, the immunoSEQ multiplex PCR assay was applied. This is the immuneACCESS table as TCRdb keeps it, with only in-frame sequences that have V and J called. A part of the clones is gone; compared with another copy, unresolved V genes explain less than half, and the rest is unexplained. For this sample there are about 490,000 clones; roughly four fifths appear just once. The top ten hold 13% of the sample. The sample was PBMCs. The receptors here all came from a woman aged 40 to 50 in good health. Some clones in this sample may be carry-over from other donors' samples.

DNA for the CDR3: TGTGCCATCAGTGAGGGGGGGGATGGCACCGGGGAGCTGTTTTTT. Translated, it gives CAISEGGDGTGELFF. The J gene is TRBJ2-2, the V gene TRBV10-3; 7 bases line up with TRBD2. Germline CDR1 ENHRY, CDR2 SYGVKD. The trim removed 2 bases at V and 4 bases at J, leaving 4 bases unmatched. The CDR3 length is 15 residues.

The sample holds one count of this clone. The genes are TRBV7-9 and TRBJ2-7; D is perhaps TRBD1 (6 bases). This CDR3 is 15 amino acids long. Germline lookup yields CDR1 SEHNR and CDR2 FQNEAQ (reference sequence). V dropped 2 bases and J dropped 2 bases, with 13 bases sitting between them. The CDR3 sequence: CASSLQGGPTYEQYF. The CDR3 coding sequence is TGTGCCAGCAGCTTACAAGGGGGACCTACCTACGAGCAGTACTTC.

Turning to this clone: With only one base between it and a far larger clone, this is likely a read error. The gene calls are TRBV15 and TRBJ2-3, with a tentative D call TRBD2 (5 bases). The length of the CDR3 is 14 residues. V was clipped by 0 bases and J by 6 bases, with 10 bases between them. Per the germline V gene, CDR1 is LNHNV and CDR2 is YYDKDF (reference sequence). The CDR3 region is CATSRETSRDTQYF. In nucleotides, the CDR3 is TGTGCCACCAGCAGAGAAACTAGTCGGGATACGCAGTATTTT.

The rearrangement joins TRBV7-2 to TRBJ2-7, with 10 bases fitting TRBD2. This CDR3 region has 15 residues. Germline V gene sequence: CDR1 SGHTA, CDR2 FQGNSA. J lost 3 bases, V lost 1 base, and 3 bases had no gene match. CDR3 DNA sequence: TGTGCCAGCAGCTTAGGGGTAGCGGGGGGCTACGAGCAGTACTTC. It specifies CASSLGVAGGYEQYF.

J is TRBJ2-2 and V is TRBV27, with D possibly matching TRBD2 (6 bases). This CDR3 is built from 13 residues. Germline CDR1 MNHEY, CDR2 SMNVEV (reference sequence). V was pared by 2 bases and J by 7 bases, with 8 bases between. CDR3 loop: CASSLGLNGELFF. The CDR3, as DNA: TGTGCCAGCAGTTTAGGACTAAACGGGGAGCTGTTTTTT.

The chain uses TRBV10-3 and TRBJ2-5; tentatively, D is TRBD1 or TRBD2 (6 bases each). Germline V gene sequence: CDR1 ENHRY, CDR2 SYGVKD. Trimming cost V 11 bases and J 4 bases, with 17 bases left between them. The CDR3 has 13 amino acids. The CDR3 reads CASKGGPGETQYF. In DNA, the CDR3 is TGTGCCTCAAAGGGGGGCCCGGGAGAGACCCAGTACTTC.

The chain couples TRBV28 to TRBJ2-1; D may be TRBD2 (5 bases). The CDR3 runs to 14 residues. Germline assignment: CDR1 MDHEN and CDR2 SYDVKM. V was cut by 6 bases and J by 7 bases, with 16 bases left in between. The CDR3 nucleotides are TGTGCCAGCAGCCAACGAGAGGGTTGGAATGAGCAGTTCTTC. It translates to CASSQREGWNEQFF.

This chain links TRBV10-1 with TRBJ2-3, with D possibly TRBD1 on 5 matching bases. CDR1 is WNHNN and CDR2 is SYGVQD in the germline V gene (reference sequence). V was shortened by 5 bases and J by 4 bases, with 13 bases between the two germline ends. This CDR3 contains 14 residues. CDR3: CASSRSGIADTQYF. DNA of the CDR3: TGCGCCAGCAGTCGATCAGGGATAGCAGATACGCAGTATTTT.

J is TRBJ2-7 and V is TRBV5-4; D gene unclear. The CDR3 is 13 amino acids. Germline lookup yields CDR1 SGHNT and CDR2 YYREEE (reference sequence). Trimming shortened V by 0 bases and J by 6 bases, and 10 bases separated the two germline ends. This CDR3 reads CASSLAGDGEQYF. DNA of the CDR3: TGTGCCAGCAGCTTGGCCGGAGATGGCGAGCAGTACTTC.

The chain links TRBV9 to TRBJ1-1; TRBD1 is a possible D gene (5 bases). The CDR3 is 15 amino acids. Germline values: CDR1 SGDLS, CDR2 YYNGEE. V lost 4 bases to trimming and J lost 0 bases, with 13 bases between them. CDR3 amino acids: CASSPRGGVNTEAFF. Written as DNA, the CDR3 is TGTGCCAGCAGCCCTCGGGGGGGAGTGAACACTGAAGCTTTCTTT.

This chain uses TRBV5-1 with TRBJ2-3; 15 nucleotides line up with TRBD2. Per the germline V gene, CDR1 is SGHRS and CDR2 is YFSETQ. V trimming: 5 bases; J trimming: 4 bases; junction bases outside the gene matches: 8. This CDR3 comprises 17 residues. CDR3 in DNA: TGCGCCAGCAGGCCCGGGACTAGCGGGAGGAGTGCAGATACGCAGTATTTT. As protein: CASRPGTSGRSADTQYF.

V gene TRBV6-5 combines with J gene TRBJ1-1; D might be TRBD1 (6 bases). The CDR3 has 15 amino acids. Germline V CDR1 and CDR2: MNHEY, SVGAGI. Trimming cost V 2 bases and J 7 bases, with 17 bases left between them. The CDR3 region has the DNA TGTGCCAGCAGTTACCTAGGCAGGGAACAGGGTGAAGCTTTCTTT. It translates to CASSYLGREQGEAFF.

The rearrangement uses TRBV7-3 and TRBJ2-1; perhaps D is TRBD1 or TRBD2 (6 bases each). The V and J ends lost 5 bases and 4 bases respectively, with 15 bases between them. This CDR3 spans 15 amino acids. Per germline, CDR1 SGHTA and CDR2 FQGTGA. DNA for the CDR3: TGTGCCAGCAGCCTTTCCCCGGGGGCGTACAATGAGCAGTTCTTC. This encodes CASSLSPGAYNEQFF.

CDR3 coding DNA: TGTGCCAGCAGCTCTATGAGGGGACGACATAGCAATCAGCCCCAGCATTTT. It yields the protein CASSSMRGRHSNQPQHF. The chain recombines TRBV5-6 with TRBJ1-5; tentatively, D is TRBD1 (5 bases). The CDR3 totals 17 residues. Germline values: CDR1 SGHDT, CDR2 YYEEEE. Deletions cut 3 bases from V and 0 bases from J, with 16 bases between. The full variable domain, in which reference TRBV5-6 and TRBJ1-5 provide the parts outside the CDR3, is DAGVTQSPTHLIKTRGQQVTLRCSPKSGHDTVSWYQQALGQGPQFIFQYYEEEERQRGNFPDRFSGHQFPNYSSELNVNALLLGDSALYLCASSSMRGRHSNQPQHFGDGTRLSIL.

V usage is TRBV30 and J usage is TRBJ2-1; D perhaps matches TRBD2 (5 bases). Looked up from germline, CDR1 is GTSNPN and CDR2 is SVGIG (reference sequence). The CDR3 extends over 16 amino acids. The V end lost 0 bases, the J end lost 1 base, and 13 bases lay between the germline ends. The CDR3 loop is CAWSVLRVDSYNEQFF. The CDR3 bases are TGTGCCTGGAGTGTTTTGAGGGTTGATTCCTACAATGAGCAGTTCTTC.

The gene calls are TRBV5-1 and TRBJ2-1, with no clear D. Per germline, CDR1 SGHRS and CDR2 YFSETQ. The CDR3 totals 12 residues. Trimming cost V 1 base and J 7 bases, with 6 bases left between them. For the CDR3, the DNA is TGCGCCAGCAGCTTGTGGGAAAATGAGCAGTTCTTC. This sequence encodes CASSLWENEQFF.

This chain joins TRBV5-6 and TRBJ2-7; D not resolved. Germline V gene sequence: CDR1 SGHDT, CDR2 YYEEEE. V was cut by 2 bases and J by 7 bases, with 13 bases left in between. The CDR3 is 13 residues long. CDR3 region: CASSFGAGLEQYF. DNA of the CDR3: TGTGCCAGCAGCTTTGGTGCAGGCCTTGAGCAGTACTTC. The full variable domain, rest sourced from reference TRBV5-6 and TRBJ2-7, is DAGVTQSPTHLIKTRGQQVTLRCSPKSGHDTVSWYQQALGQGPQFIFQYYEEEERQRGNFPDRFSGHQFPNYSSELNVNALLLGDSALYLCASSFGAGLEQYFGPGTRLTVT.

This clone was seen a single time. The chain is built from TRBV2 and TRBJ2-1; the D gene is possibly TRBD2 (6 bases). Germline CDR1 is SNHLY and CDR2 is FYNNEI. The CDR3 is 14 amino acids. Trimming took off 11 bases at V and 4 bases at J, with 18 bases between the two ends. This chain's CDR3 is CALGMMSGYNEQFF. The CDR3 nucleotides read TGTGCCCTGGGGATGATGAGCGGGTACAATGAGCAGTTCTTC.